This TCR beta chain was recovered during a study of OX40 agonist ivuxolimab in advanced cancers. Study summary: Hepatocellular carcinoma, melanoma, renal cell or head and neck cancer affected the dose-escalation patients.

Measured with immunoSEQ multiplex PCR; TCRdb has only the in-frame clones, and not every one. The table lists about 100,000 clones, approximately 91% of them singletons. This CDR3 is built from 11 residues. Trimming shortened V by 3 bases and J by 7 bases, and 9 bases separated the two germline ends. Germline CDR1 reads SQVTM; CDR2 reads ANQGSEA. General study points: More expanded clones were seen, on average, in CD8+ T cells than in CD4+. Also present in some nonresponders was a low level of normalized T-cell clonal expansion.

As to this clone: As yet, its antigen is unknown.

Sequencing was performed on CD4+ or CD8+ T cells sorted from blood, taken in a trial of the OX40 agonist ivuxolimab. The chain uses TRBV29-1 and TRBJ1-2; D is uncertain. The receptor comes from an adult with an advanced solid tumor such as melanoma, head and neck, liver or kidney cancer. The CDR3 protein is CSVDAVSGYTF. The CDR3 coding sequence is TGCAGCGTTGATGCGGTTAGTGGCTACACCTTC.